This record covers a single T cell receptor (beta chain). Its antigen is not known. Germline V lookup: CDR1 GTSNPN, CDR2 SVGIG (reference sequence). This CDR3 comprises 13 residues. V was pared by 4 bases and J by 4 bases, with 11 bases between. The data stem from a study of shared clonotypes between healthy human individuals. At the level of the study: The donor pool was made up of a couple of women and three men aged 18 to 49. Study-wide findings and caveats: Estimated richness was generally greater in naive than memory subsets. Among donors, clonotype sharing was expected to be affected by sequencing depth. Some clonotypes were shared by all four sorted-subset donors, while others were not shared. The non-shared ones had lower generation probabilities than the shared ones.

Clones were sequenced by immunoSEQ multiplex PCR, and TCRdb holds only the in-frame ones, with some missing. The profile covers about 380,000 clones, with 96% appearing a single time and 0.25% to 0.35% taken by the ten largest. The TCR sequence derives from a young man in good health. The chain joins TRBV30 to TRBJ1-3; no reliable D call. Sample: memory CD8+ T cells sorted from blood. Stated subset: CD45RO+ cells pooled with CCR7-negative TemRA cells. The CDR3 here is CAWTPGKGNTIYF. The CDR3, as DNA: TGTGCCTGGACCCCGGGCAAAGGAAACACCATATATTTT.